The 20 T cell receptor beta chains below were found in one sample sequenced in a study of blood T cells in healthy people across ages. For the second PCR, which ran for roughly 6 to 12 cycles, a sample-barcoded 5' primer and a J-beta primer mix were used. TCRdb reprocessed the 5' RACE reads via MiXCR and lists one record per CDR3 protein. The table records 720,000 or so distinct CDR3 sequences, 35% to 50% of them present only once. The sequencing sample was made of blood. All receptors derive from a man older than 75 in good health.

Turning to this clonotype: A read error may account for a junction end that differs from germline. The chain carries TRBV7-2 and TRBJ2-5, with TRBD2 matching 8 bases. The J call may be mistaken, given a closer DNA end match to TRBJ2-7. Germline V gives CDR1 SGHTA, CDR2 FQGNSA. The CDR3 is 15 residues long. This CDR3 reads CAGSLASGSTYEQYF. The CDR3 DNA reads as TGTGCCGGCAGCTTAGCTAGCGGGTCCACCTACGAGCAGTACTTC.

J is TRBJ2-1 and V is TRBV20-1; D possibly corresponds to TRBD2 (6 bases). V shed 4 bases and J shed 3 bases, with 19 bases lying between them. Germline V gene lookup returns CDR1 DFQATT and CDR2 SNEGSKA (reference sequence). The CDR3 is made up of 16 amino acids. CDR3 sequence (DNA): TGCAGTGCTATCGTTGCGGGGCCGAGTCGCTACAATGAGCAGTTCTTC. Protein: CSAIVAGPSRYNEQFF.

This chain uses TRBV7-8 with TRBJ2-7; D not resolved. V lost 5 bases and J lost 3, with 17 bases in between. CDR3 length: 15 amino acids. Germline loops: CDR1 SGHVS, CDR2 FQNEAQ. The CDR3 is CASSAQNALGYEQYF. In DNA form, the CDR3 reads TGTGCCAGCAGCGCTCAGAACGCCCTTGGCTACGAGCAGTACTTC.

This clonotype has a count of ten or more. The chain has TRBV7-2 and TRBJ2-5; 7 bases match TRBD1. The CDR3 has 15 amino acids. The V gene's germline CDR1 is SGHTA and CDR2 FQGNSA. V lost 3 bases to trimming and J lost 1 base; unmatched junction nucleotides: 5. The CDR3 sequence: CASSLQGVAQETQYF. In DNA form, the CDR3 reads TGTGCCAGCAGCTTGCAGGGGGTAGCCCAAGAGACCCAGTACTTC. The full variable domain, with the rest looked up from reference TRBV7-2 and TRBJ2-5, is GAGVSQSPSNKVTEKGKDVELRCDPISGHTALYWYRQSLGQGLEFLIYFQGNSAPDKSGLPSDRFSAERTGGSVSTLTIQRTQQEDSAVYLCASSLQGVAQETQYFGPGTRLLVL.

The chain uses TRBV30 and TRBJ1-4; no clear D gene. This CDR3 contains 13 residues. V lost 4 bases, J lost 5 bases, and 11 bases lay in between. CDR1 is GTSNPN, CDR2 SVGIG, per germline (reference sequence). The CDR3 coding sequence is TGTGCCTGGACCGGGAGTGAAAATGAAAAACTGTTTTTT. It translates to CAWTGSENEKLFF.

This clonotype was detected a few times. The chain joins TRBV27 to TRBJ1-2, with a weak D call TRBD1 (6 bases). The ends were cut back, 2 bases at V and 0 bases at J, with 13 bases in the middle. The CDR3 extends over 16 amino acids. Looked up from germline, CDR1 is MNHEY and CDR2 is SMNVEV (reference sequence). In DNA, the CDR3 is TGTGCCAGCAGTTTAGCCCTGGGGGCGACTAACTATGGCTACACCTTC. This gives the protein CASSLALGATNYGYTF.

CDR3 sequence reads: CASSKGGATVATQETQYF. Here the CDR3 DNA reads TGTGCCAGCAGCAAAGGAGGGGCCACTGTGGCTACCCAAGAGACCCAGTACTTC. The chain recombines TRBV21-1 with TRBJ2-5; the DNA was not used to check the table's D call, TRBD2. TRBV21-1 corresponds to a pseudogene. The CDR3 is 18 residues long.

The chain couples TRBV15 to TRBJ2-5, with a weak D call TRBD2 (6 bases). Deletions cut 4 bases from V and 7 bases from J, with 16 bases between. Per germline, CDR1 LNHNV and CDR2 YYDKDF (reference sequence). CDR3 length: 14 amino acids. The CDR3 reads CATSTTLADGTQYF. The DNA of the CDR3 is TGTGCCACCAGCACGACACTAGCCGACGGGACCCAGTACTTC. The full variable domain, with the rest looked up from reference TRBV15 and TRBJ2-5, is DAMVIQNPRYQVTQFGKPVTLSCSQTLNHNVMYWYQQKSSQAPKLLFHYYDKDFNNEADTPDNFQSRRPNTSFCFLDIRSPGLGDTAMYLCATSTTLADGTQYFGPGTRLLVL.

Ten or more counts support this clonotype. The CDR3 DNA reads TGTGCCAGCAGTTTTAGTCTGAAGCAGTTCTTC. Its translation is CASSFSLKQFF. The chain is built from TRBV28 and TRBJ2-1; D remains ambiguous. The V end lost 3 bases, the J end lost 11 bases, and 8 bases lay between the germline ends. The CDR3 consists of 11 residues. CDR1 and CDR2 (germline): MDHEN, SYDVKM.

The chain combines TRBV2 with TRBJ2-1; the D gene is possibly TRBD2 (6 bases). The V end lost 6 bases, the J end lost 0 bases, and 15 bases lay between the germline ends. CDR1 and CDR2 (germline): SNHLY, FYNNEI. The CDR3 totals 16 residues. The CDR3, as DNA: TGTGCCAGCAGACTTATGGCGGGGAGCTCCTACAATGAGCAGTTCTTC. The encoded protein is CASRLMAGSSYNEQFF.

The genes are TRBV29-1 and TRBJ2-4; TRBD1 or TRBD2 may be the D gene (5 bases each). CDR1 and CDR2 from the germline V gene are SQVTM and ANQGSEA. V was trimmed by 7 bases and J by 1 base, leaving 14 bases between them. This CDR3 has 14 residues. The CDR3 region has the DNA TGCAGCGCTTGGGACCCCGAGGCCAAAAACATTCAGTACTTC. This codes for CSAWDPEAKNIQYF.

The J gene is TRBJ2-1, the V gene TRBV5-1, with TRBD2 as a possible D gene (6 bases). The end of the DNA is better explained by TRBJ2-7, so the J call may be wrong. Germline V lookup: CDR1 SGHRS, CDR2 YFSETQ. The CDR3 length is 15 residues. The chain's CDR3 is CASTGGGRNYNEQYF. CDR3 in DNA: TGCGCCAGCACCGGTGGGGGGAGGAACTACAATGAGCAGTACTTC.

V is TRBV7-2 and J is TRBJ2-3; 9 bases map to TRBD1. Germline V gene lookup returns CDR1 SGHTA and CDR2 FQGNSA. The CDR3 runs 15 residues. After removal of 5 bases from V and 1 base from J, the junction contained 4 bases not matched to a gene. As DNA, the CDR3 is TGTGCCAGCAGCGACAGGGGGGGCCGCACAGATACGCAGTATTTT. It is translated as CASSDRGGRTDTQYF.

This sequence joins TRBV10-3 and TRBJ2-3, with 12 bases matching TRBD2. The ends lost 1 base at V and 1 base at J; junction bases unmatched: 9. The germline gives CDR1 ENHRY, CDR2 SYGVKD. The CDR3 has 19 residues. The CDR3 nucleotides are TGTGCCATCAGTGAGTTGGGGCGGACTAGCGGGGCCCGCACAGATACGCAGTATTTT. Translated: CAISELGRTSGARTDTQYF.

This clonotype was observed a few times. The CDR3 protein is CSVEIGGVGLMGETQYF. CDR3 nucleotides: TGCAGCGTTGAAATAGGGGGCGTTGGGTTGATGGGAGAGACCCAGTACTTC. The V and J genes are TRBV29-1 and TRBJ2-5, with TRBD1 matching 7 bases. This CDR3 contains 17 residues. The trim removed 2 bases at V and 4 bases at J, leaving 16 bases unmatched. Germline CDR1 and CDR2: SQVTM and ANQGSEA.

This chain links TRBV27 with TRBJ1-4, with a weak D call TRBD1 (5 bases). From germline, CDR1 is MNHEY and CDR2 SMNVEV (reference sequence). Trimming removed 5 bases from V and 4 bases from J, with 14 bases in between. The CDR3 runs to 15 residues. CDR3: CASSGRGFGNEKLFF. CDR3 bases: TGTGCCAGCAGTGGGAGGGGATTCGGTAATGAAAAACTGTTTTTT.

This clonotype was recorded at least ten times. The CDR3 region is CSVENLNEQFF. In DNA form, the CDR3 reads TGCAGCGTTGAAAACCTTAATGAGCAGTTCTTC. V and J are TRBV29-1 and TRBJ2-1; no definite D call. CDR1 and CDR2 from the germline V gene are SQVTM and ANQGSEA. V was trimmed by 2 bases and J by 7 bases, leaving 6 bases between them. The CDR3 extends over 11 amino acids.

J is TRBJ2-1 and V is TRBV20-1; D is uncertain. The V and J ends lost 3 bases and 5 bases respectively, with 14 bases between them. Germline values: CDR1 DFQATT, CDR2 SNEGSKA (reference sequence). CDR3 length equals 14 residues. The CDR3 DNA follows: TGCAGTGCTAGTAAGGGTGGGGTTAACAATGAGCAGTTCTTC. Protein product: CSASKGGVNNEQFF.

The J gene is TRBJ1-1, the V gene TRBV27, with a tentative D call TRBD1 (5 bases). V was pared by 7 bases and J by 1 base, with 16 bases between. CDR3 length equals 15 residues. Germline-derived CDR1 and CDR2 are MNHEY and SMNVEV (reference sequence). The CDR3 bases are TGTGCCAGCATCATACGGCCCGGGGGGAACACTGAAGCTTTCTTT. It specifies CASIIRPGGNTEAFF.

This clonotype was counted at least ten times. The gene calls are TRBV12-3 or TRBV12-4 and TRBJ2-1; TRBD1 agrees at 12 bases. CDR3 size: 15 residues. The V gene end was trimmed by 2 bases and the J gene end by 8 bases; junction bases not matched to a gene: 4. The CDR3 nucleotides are TGTGCCAGCAGTTTATCTGGGACAGGGGGCGATGAGCAGTTCTTC. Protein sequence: CASSLSGTGGDEQFF.